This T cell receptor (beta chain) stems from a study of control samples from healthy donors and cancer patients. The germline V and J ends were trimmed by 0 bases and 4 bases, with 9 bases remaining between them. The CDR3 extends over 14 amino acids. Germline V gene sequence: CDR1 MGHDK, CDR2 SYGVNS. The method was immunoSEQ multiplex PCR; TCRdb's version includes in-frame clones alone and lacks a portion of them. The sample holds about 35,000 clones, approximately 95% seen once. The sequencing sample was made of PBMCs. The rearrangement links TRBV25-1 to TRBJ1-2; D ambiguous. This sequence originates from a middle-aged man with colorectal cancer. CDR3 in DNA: TGTGCCAGCAGTGAATATGGTTCCTCCTATGGCTACACCTTC. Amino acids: CASSEYGSSYGYTF.